This T cell receptor beta chain appears in the sequencing data of a study of cytomegalovirus exposure and HLA in healthy donors. Notes on this clone: Its antigen is unidentified.

Primers for the PCR totalled 60 Vbeta and 13 Jbeta. Generated by immunoSEQ multiplex PCR, the TCRdb table keeps only in-frame clones and is missing some. The sample shows about 160,000 clones, about 76% of them seen only once. The study, taken as a whole, reports: In a later analysis, TCR beta V- and J-gene trimming showed a link to a missense DCLRE1C variant. Within the data, a cluster of highly shared sequence variants was likely a sequencing artifact. The authors reported that TCR beta sequences could predict HLA-A and HLA-B alleles. These predictions were accurate for most subjects in the first cohort.

The TCR comes from a male donor in good health and CMV-seropositive. Sequencing was carried out using PBMCs.

For the CDR3, the DNA is TGTGCCAGCAGCTTTGAAGCGGGGGGCCCCCACGGGGAGCTGTTTTTT. It codes for CASSFEAGGPHGELFF. J is TRBJ2-2 and V is TRBV5-4; 9 bases are shared with TRBD2. This CDR3 is built from 16 residues. The trim removed 2 bases at V and 7 bases at J, leaving 9 bases unmatched. Germline loops: CDR1 SGHNT, CDR2 YYREEE (reference sequence).